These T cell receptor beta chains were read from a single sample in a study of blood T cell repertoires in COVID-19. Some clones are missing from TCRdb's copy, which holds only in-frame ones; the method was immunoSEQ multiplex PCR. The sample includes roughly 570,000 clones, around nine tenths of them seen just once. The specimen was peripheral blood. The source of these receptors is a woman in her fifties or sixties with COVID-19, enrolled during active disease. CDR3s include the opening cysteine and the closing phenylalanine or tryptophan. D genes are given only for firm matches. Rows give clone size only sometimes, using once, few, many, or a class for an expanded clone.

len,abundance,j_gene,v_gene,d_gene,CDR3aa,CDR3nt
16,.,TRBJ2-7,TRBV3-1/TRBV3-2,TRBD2,CASSQAPSGGPYEQYF,TGTGCCAGCAGCCAAGCCCCTAGCGGGGGGCCCTACGAGCAGTACTTC
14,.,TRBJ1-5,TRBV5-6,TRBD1,CASSTGTGLQPQHF,TGTGCCAGCAGCACCGGGACAGGTCTTCAGCCCCAGCATTTT
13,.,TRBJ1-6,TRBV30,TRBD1,CAWSGTGFSPLHF,TGTGCCTGGAGTGGGACAGGGTTTTCACCCCTCCACTTT
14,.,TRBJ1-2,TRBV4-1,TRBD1,CASSQQTGTYGYTF,TGCGCCAGCAGCCAACAGACAGGGACGTATGGCTACACCTTC
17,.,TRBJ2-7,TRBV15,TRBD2,CATSPLVGVAGTYEQYF,TGTGCCACCAGCCCACTGGTCGGGGTAGCGGGGACCTACGAGCAGTACTTC
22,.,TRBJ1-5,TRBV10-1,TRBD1,CASSPPWTGLPLYSYSNQPQHF,TGCGCCAGCAGCCCCCCATGGACAGGGTTACCCCTCTACTCCTATAGCAATCAGCCCCAGCATTTT
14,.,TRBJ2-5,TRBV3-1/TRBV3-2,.,CASSLQGFQETQYF,TGTGCCAGCAGCCTTCAGGGGTTCCAAGAGACCCAGTACTTC
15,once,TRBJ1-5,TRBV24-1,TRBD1,CATSDGRQGFQPQHF,TGTGCCACCAGTGACGGCAGACAGGGTTTTCAGCCCCAGCATTTT
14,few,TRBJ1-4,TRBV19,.,CASRWAATNEKLFF,TGTGCCAGTAGATGGGCTGCAACTAATGAAAAACTGTTTTTT
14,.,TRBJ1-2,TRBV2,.,CASTLDRDNYGYTF,TGTGCCAGCACCTTGGACAGAGATAACTATGGCTACACCTTC
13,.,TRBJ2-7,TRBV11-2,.,CASSPQGPHEQYF,TGTGCCAGCAGCCCACAGGGCCCCCACGAGCAGTACTTC
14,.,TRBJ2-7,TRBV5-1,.,CASSLSAGGDEQYF,TGCGCCAGCAGCTTGAGCGCAGGCGGGGACGAGCAGTACTTC
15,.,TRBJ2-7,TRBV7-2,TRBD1,CASSSPGQATYEQYF,TGTGCCAGCAGCTCCCCCGGACAGGCAACCTACGAGCAGTACTTC
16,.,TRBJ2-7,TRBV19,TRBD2,CASSSHLAGGAYEQYF,TGTGCCAGTAGCTCACATCTAGCGGGGGGTGCATACGAGCAGTACTTC
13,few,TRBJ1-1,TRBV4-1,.,CASSLSGDTEAFF,TGCGCCAGCAGCCTATCGGGGGACACTGAAGCTTTCTTT
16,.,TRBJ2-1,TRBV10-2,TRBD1,CASTDRGRGKNNEQFF,TGCGCCAGCACCGACAGGGGCCGCGGTAAAAACAATGAGCAGTTCTTC
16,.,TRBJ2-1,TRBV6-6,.,CASSYSGDSGHNEQFF,TGTGCCAGCAGTTACTCGGGAGACTCAGGACACAATGAGCAGTTCTTC
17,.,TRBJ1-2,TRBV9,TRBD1,CASSGSLGDRGGYGYTF,TGTGCCAGCAGCGGCTCCCTGGGGGACAGGGGTGGCTATGGCTACACCTTC
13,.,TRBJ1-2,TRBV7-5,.,CASSPQGNNGYTF,TGTGCCAGCAGCCCTCAGGGGAATAATGGCTACACCTTC
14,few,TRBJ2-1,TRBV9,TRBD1,CASSVVGGGNEQFF,TGTGCCAGCAGCGTGGTAGGGGGCGGCAATGAGCAGTTCTTC
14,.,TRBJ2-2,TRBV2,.,CASSVGGGPGELFF,TGTGCCAGCAGTGTTGGTGGGGGCCCCGGGGAGCTGTTTTTT
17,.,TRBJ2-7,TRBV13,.,CASSPERTGEERNEQYF,TGTGCCAGCAGCCCAGAGCGTACAGGGGAGGAAAGGAACGAGCAGTACTTC
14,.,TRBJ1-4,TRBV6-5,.,CASISSGGNEKLFF,TGTGCCAGCATCAGCAGCGGAGGGAATGAAAAACTGTTTTTT
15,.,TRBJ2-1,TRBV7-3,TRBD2,CASSLGTRISDEQFF,TGTGCCAGCAGCCTAGGGACTAGGATCTCGGATGAGCAGTTCTTC
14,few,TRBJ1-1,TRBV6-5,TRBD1,CASTDTRGHTEAFF,TGTGCCAGCACCGATACGAGGGGGCACACTGAAGCTTTCTTT
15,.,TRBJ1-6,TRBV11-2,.,CASSSGWGEGSPLHF,TGTGCCAGCAGTTCAGGGTGGGGTGAAGGGTCACCCCTCCACTTT
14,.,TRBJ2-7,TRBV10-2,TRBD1,CASSVSTGSDEQYF,TGCGCCAGCAGTGTCTCGACAGGGTCCGACGAGCAGTACTTC
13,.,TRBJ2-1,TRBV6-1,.,CASSEPGSEVQFF,TGTGCCAGCAGTGAACCCGGCTCAGAGGTGCAGTTCTTC
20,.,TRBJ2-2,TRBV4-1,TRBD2,CASSQRFPGLAGGDTGELFF,TGCGCCAGCAGCCAACGATTCCCGGGACTAGCGGGGGGTGACACCGGGGAGCTGTTTTTT
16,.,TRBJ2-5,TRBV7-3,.,CASSRVARVPGGTQYF,TGTGCCAGCAGCCGAGTGGCGCGGGTCCCCGGTGGGACCCAGTACTTC
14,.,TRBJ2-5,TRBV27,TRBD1,CASTTLGQGETQYF,TGTGCCAGCACCACGTTGGGACAGGGGGAGACCCAGTACTTC
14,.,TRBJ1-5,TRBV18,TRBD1,CASSPGQGDQPQHF,TGTGCCAGCTCACCAGGACAGGGGGATCAGCCCCAGCATTTT
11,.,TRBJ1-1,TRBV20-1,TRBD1,CSARTGGKAFF,TGCAGTGCCCGGACAGGGGGCAAAGCTTTCTTT
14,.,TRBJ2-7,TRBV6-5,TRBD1,CASSYSWDSYEQYF,TGTGCCAGCAGTTACTCGTGGGACAGCTACGAGCAGTACTTC
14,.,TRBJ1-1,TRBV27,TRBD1,CASSSGTGNTEAFF,TGTGCCAGCAGCTCCGGGACAGGGAACACTGAAGCTTTCTTT